These 10 T cell receptor beta chains came from one sample sequenced in a study of blood T cell repertoires in COVID-19 (dated by TCRdb to 2019 to 2021). Library preparation employed the immunoSEQ multiplex PCR assay. TCRdb stores this immuneACCESS table with in-frame sequences only. Part of the clones is absent; in the studies checked, under half of the shortfall reflects unresolved V genes, and no reason is known for the rest. The sample table shows roughly 97,000 clones, and around 84% are seen once. Over 20% of the sample comes from the top ten. The sample comprised peripheral blood. The source of these receptors is a man in his sixties with acute or convalescent COVID-19.

The V and J genes are TRBV5-6 and TRBJ2-3, with D unresolved. Germline V gene lookup returns CDR1 SGHDT and CDR2 YYEEEE. The CDR3 runs to 14 residues. V was pared by 4 bases and J by 0 bases, with 9 bases between. The CDR3 region is CASSQLPSTDTQYF. CDR3 DNA: TGTGCCAGCAGCCAACTTCCTAGCACAGATACGCAGTATTTT.

The chain recombines TRBV28 with TRBJ1-3; 7 bases match TRBD1. Germline assignment: CDR1 MDHEN and CDR2 SYDVKM. There are 15 residues in the CDR3. Trimming cost V 7 bases and J 1 base; bases outside gene matches: 7. CDR3 amino acids: CASIGGGHSGNTIYF. CDR3 bases: TGTGCCAGCATCGGAGGGGGCCATTCTGGAAACACCATATATTTT.

This rearrangement joins TRBV7-4 to TRBJ1-4; D is unresolved. V lost 4 bases and J 0 bases, leaving 12 bases between the germline ends. Per the germline V gene, CDR1 is SGHVT and CDR2 is SQSDAQ. The CDR3 length is 16 residues. In DNA, the CDR3 is TGTGCCAGCAGCTCGGAATACAGATCAACTAATGAAAAACTGTTTTTT. Protein: CASSSEYRSTNEKLFF. The variable domain in full, with the rest retrieved from reference TRBV7-4 and TRBJ1-4, is GAGVSQSPRYKVAKRGRDVALRCDSISGHVTLYWYRQTLGQGSEVLTYSQSDAQRDKSGRPSGRFSAERPERSVSTLKIQRTEQGDSAVYLCASSSEYRSTNEKLFFGSGTQLSVL.

The sample holds one count of this clone. Being one base from a much bigger clone, this may be a read error. The same CDR3 can be traced to other DNA sequences in this sample. This chain connects TRBV5-1 to TRBJ1-1, with TRBD1 as a possible D gene (5 bases). CDR1 is SGHRS and CDR2 is YFSETQ in the germline V gene. This CDR3 comprises 15 residues. The CDR3 DNA reads TGCGCCAGCAGCTTGGCGGGGCTGGGAGGAACTGAAGCTTTTTTT. It yields the protein CASSLAGLGGTEAFF.

The chain is built from TRBV14 and TRBJ1-1; D unresolved. Looked up from germline, CDR1 is SGHDN and CDR2 is FVKESK. CDR3 size: 13 residues. The V end was cut by 0 bases, the J end by 5 bases, with 7 bases between. In DNA form, the CDR3 reads TGTGCCAGCAGCCAAGACCCAGGAACTGAAGCTTTCTTT. This gives the protein CASSQDPGTEAFF.

This rearrangement joins TRBV19 to TRBJ2-4, with a possible D match to TRBD1 (6 bases). Germline V gene sequence: CDR1 LNHDA, CDR2 SQIVND (reference sequence). V was shortened by 4 bases and J by 7 bases, with 11 bases between the two germline ends. The CDR3 runs to 13 residues. CDR3 sequence: CASSTGAINIQYF. CDR3 in DNA: TGTGCCAGTAGTACAGGGGCTATCAACATTCAGTACTTC.

This chain joins TRBV5-1 and TRBJ2-5, with TRBD2 identical over 7 bases. The J segment lost 3 bases and the V segment lost 0 bases, leaving 5 bases of the junction unmatched. Germline values: CDR1 SGHRS, CDR2 YFSETQ. The CDR3 contains 15 residues. As DNA, the CDR3 is TGCGCCAGCAGCTTGGCCCCTAGCGGAGAAGAGACCCAGTACTTC. Its translation: CASSLAPSGEETQYF.

The chain uses TRBV6-5 and TRBJ2-2, with 11 bases lining up with TRBD2. The length of the CDR3 is 16 residues. The germline CDR1 and CDR2 sequences are MNHEY and SVGAGI. V shed 4 bases, J shed 6 bases, and the junction held 7 bases outside the gene matches. CDR3 sequence (DNA): TGTGCCAGCAGTTGGGGGACTAGCGGAATTCCCGGGGAGCTGTTTTTT. Protein product: CASSWGTSGIPGELFF.

The genes are TRBV7-2 and TRBJ1-1, with D perhaps matching TRBD1 (5 bases). Trimming took 2 bases from V and 5 from J, leaving 18 bases between them. This CDR3 has 16 amino acids. Germline V gene data show CDR1 as SGHTA and CDR2 as FQGNSA. The CDR3 sequence is CASSLSRAGFQTEAFF. The CDR3 region has the DNA TGTGCCAGCAGCTTAAGTAGGGCAGGGTTTCAAACTGAAGCTTTCTTT.

In this sample, this clone turned up once. The genes are TRBV19 and TRBJ2-2, with TRBD2 matching 12 bases. CDR1 LNHDA and CDR2 SQIVND come from the germline V gene (reference sequence). This CDR3 comprises 16 residues. Trimming cost V 7 bases and J 1 base; bases outside gene matches: 4. CDR3 region: CASNGLAGWNTGELFF. The CDR3 nucleotides are TGTGCCAGTAACGGACTAGCGGGGTGGAACACCGGGGAGCTGTTTTTT.